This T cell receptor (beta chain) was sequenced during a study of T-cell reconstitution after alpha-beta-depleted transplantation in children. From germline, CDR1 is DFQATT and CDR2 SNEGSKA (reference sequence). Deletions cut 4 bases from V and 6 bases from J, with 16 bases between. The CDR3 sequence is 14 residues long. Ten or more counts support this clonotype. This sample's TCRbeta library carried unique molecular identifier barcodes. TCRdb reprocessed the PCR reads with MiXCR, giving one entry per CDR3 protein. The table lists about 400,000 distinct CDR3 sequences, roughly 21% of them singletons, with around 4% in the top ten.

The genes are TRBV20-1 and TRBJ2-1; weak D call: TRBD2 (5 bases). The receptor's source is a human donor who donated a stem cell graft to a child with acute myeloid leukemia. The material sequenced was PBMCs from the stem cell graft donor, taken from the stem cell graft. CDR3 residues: CSANPLRDGNEQFF. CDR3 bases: TGCAGTGCTAACCCTTTGAGGGATGGCAATGAGCAGTTCTTC.